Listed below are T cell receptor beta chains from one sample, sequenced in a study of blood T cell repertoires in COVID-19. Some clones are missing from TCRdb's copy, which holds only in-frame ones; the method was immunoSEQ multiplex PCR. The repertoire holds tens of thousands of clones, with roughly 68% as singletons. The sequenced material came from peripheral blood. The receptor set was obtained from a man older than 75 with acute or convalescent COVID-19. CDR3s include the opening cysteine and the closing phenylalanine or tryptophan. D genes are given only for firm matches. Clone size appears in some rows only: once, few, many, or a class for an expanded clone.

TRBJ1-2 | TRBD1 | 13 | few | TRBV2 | TGTGCCAGCAGTTCCGGGACAGCATATGGCTACACCTTC | CASSSGTAYGYTF
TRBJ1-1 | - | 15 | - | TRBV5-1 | TGCGCCAGCAGCCCCGGCGGAAGGTTGGGCACTGAAGCTTTCTTT | CASSPGGRLGTEAFF
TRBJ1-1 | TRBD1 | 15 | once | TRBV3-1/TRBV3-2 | TGTGCCAGCAGCCAAGATCAAAGACAGGGGGCTGAAGCTTTCTTT | CASSQDQRQGAEAFF
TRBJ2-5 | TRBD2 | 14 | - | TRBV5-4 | TGTGCCAGCAGCTCTAGCGGGAGGGAGGAGACCCAGTACTTC | CASSSSGREETQYF
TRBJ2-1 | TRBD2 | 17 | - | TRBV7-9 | TGTGCCAGCAGCCCGATCCTAGGGGCGGGAGGGCCCAATGAACAGTTCTTC | CASSPILGAGGPNEQFF
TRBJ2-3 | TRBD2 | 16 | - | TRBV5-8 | TGTGCCAGCAGCTACCGACTAGCGGGGTTCACAGATACGCAGTATTTT | CASSYRLAGFTDTQYF
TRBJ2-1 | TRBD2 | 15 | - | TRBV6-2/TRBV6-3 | TGTGCCAGCAGTGATACTAGCGGGGTTTACAATGAGCAGTTCTTC | CASSDTSGVYNEQFF
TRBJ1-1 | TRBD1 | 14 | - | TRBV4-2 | TGTGCCAGCAGCCAAGCGACAGGGGGGACTGAAGCTTTCTTT | CASSQATGGTEAFF
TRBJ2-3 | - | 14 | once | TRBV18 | TGTGCCAGCTCACCGAACTATGGCACAGATACGCAGTATTTT | CASSPNYGTDTQYF
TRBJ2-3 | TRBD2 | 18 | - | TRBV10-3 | TGTGCCATCAGCAGCCCCCTGAATGTAGCGGGTACCCCAGATACGCAGTATTTT | CAISSPLNVAGTPDTQYF
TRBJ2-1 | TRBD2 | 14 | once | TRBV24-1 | TGTGCCACCAGTGTGGGCGGGAGGGCCAATGAGCAGTTCTTC | CATSVGGRANEQFF
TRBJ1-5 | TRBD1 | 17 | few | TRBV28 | TGTGCCAGCAGTTCCTATGCCGGGACAGGGGGCCATCAGCCCCAGCATTTT | CASSSYAGTGGHQPQHF
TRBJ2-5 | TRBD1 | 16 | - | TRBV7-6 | TGTGCCAGCAGCTTAATGGTACAGGGGTGGCGAGAGACCCAGTACTTC | CASSLMVQGWRETQYF
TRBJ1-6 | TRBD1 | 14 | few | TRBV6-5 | TGTGCCAGCAGTCGGGACAGGGGTCGATCACCCCTCCACTTT | CASSRDRGRSPLHF
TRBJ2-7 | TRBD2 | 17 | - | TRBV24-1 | TGTGCCACCAGTGAGAGACTAGCGGGGCCCGTATTACTCGAGCAGTACTTC | CATSERLAGPVLLEQYF
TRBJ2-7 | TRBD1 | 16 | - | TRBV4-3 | TGCGCCAGCAGCCAAGATGCGGGACAGGCCTCCTACGAGCAGTACTTC | CASSQDAGQASYEQYF
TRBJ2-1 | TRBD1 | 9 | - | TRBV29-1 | TGCAGCGACAACAGGGGGCAGTTCTTC | CSDNRGQFF
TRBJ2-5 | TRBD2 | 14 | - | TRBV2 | TGTGCCAGCAGTGAACGGACTAGCTTTGGGACCCAGTACTTC | CASSERTSFGTQYF
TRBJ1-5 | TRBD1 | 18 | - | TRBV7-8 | TGTGCCAGCGTCTTACTACCCCTGACAGGGGGCAGCAATCAGCCCCAGCATTTT | CASVLLPLTGGSNQPQHF
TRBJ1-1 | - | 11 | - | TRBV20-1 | TGCAGTGCTTACAGGAACACTGAAGCTTTCTTT | CSAYRNTEAFF
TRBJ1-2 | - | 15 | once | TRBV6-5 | TGTGCCAGCCACAACCCAGGGGAGCTAAACTATGGCTACACCTTC | CASHNPGELNYGYTF
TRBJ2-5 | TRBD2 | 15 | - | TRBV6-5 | TGTGCCAGCAGTCCCCTGGGTAGCGGGACAGAGACCCAGTACTTC | CASSPLGSGTETQYF